Listed here are 29 T cell receptor beta chains from one sample, sequenced in a study of OX40 agonist ivuxolimab in advanced cancers. Produced via immunoSEQ multiplex PCR; TCRdb's table is partial and in-frame only. Of approximately 57,000 clones listed, more than 80% are singletons. The material sequenced was CD4+ or CD8+ T cells sorted from blood, taken in a trial of the OX40 agonist ivuxolimab. The origin of the receptors is an adult with an advanced solid tumor such as melanoma, head and neck, liver or kidney cancer.

This clone was observed once. J is TRBJ2-7 and V is TRBV5-4; D is possibly TRBD1 (6 bases). The CDR3 loop spans 13 amino acids. Germline V CDR1 and CDR2: SGHNT, YYREEE (reference sequence). Trimming stripped 1 base from V and 5 bases from J, with 10 bases between. The CDR3 nucleotides read TGTGCCAGCAGCTTGAACAGGGTCCACGAGCAGTACTTC. Translation gives CASSLNRVHEQYF. Looking up the rest from reference TRBV5-4 and TRBJ2-7 gives the full variable domain: ETGVTQSPTHLIKTRGQQVTLRCSSQSGHNTVSWYQQALGQGPQFIFQYYREEENGRGNFPPRFSGLQFPNYSSELNVNALELDDSALYLCASSLNRVHEQYFGPGTRLTVT.

In its sample, this clone was seen a few times. The chain carries TRBV7-6 and TRBJ2-3; D uncertain. The V end lost 8 bases, the J end lost 6 bases, and 6 bases lay between the germline ends. This CDR3 has 10 amino acids. Germline assignment: CDR1 SGHVS and CDR2 FNYEAQ. The CDR3 bases are TGTGCCAGCGGAGATGATACGCAGTATTTT. Its translation is CASGDDTQYF. The full variable domain, completed using reference TRBV7-6 and TRBJ2-3, is GAGVSQSPRYKVTKRGQDVALRCDPISGHVSLYWYRQALGQGPEFLTYFNYEAQQDKSGLPNDRFSAERPEGSISTLTIQRTEQRDSAMYRCASGDDTQYFGPGTRLTVL.

The rearrangement joins TRBV6-4 to TRBJ2-7; 9 bases are shared with TRBD1. Trimming at V came to 2 bases and at J to 2 bases, leaving 7 bases not matched to a gene. The CDR3 is made up of 16 amino acids. Looked up from germline, CDR1 is MRHNA and CDR2 is SNTAGT. The CDR3 nucleotides are TGTGCCAGCAGTGACCGATCAACAGGGGGCACCTACGAGCAGTACTTC. Translating gives CASSDRSTGGTYEQYF.

The CDR3 spells CASSYGQVNTEAFF. In DNA form, the CDR3 reads TGTGCCAGCAGTTATGGACAGGTGAACACTGAAGCTTTCTTT. This rearrangement joins TRBV6-5 to TRBJ1-1; 7 bases map to TRBD1. CDR1 and CDR2 from the germline V gene are MNHEY and SVGAGI. J gave up 0 bases and V 3 bases, and 1 base lay outside the gene matches. The CDR3 runs to 14 residues.

V usage is TRBV6-1 and J usage is TRBJ2-2; D gene ambiguous. CDR1 and CDR2 (germline): MNHNS, SASEGT. V was shortened by 4 bases and J by 0 bases, with 9 bases between the two germline ends. This CDR3 spans 15 amino acids. As DNA, the CDR3 is TGTGCCAGCAGTGTCTTTAACGCGAACACCGGGGAGCTGTTTTTT. Translated, it gives CASSVFNANTGELFF.

This clone was seen more than once but under ten times. The rearrangement uses TRBV7-9 and TRBJ2-3; TRBD1 matches at 10 bases. V lost 6 bases, J lost 4 bases, and 4 bases stayed unmatched. The germline CDR1 and CDR2 sequences are SEHNR and FQNEAQ (reference sequence). The CDR3 runs 14 residues. The CDR3 protein is CASSRTGGADTQYF. The CDR3 region has the DNA TGTGCCAGCAGTCGGACAGGGGGTGCAGATACGCAGTATTTT.

The chain is built from TRBV19 and TRBJ2-2; TRBD1 matches 9 bases. Losses at the gene ends were 6 bases for V and 8 bases for J; bases not matched to a gene: 7. Looked up from germline, CDR1 is LNHDA and CDR2 is SQIVND (reference sequence). The length of the CDR3 is 14 residues. DNA of the CDR3: TGTGCCAGTAGGGGACAGGGCACCAGGGGGGAGCTGTTTTTT. Its protein product is CASRGQGTRGELFF.

This clone has a single count. V and J are TRBV5-8 and TRBJ1-2, with D unclear. The V end was cut by 9 bases, the J end by 4 bases, with 13 bases between. The CDR3 is made up of 12 amino acids. CDR1 and CDR2 from the germline V gene are SGHTS and YDEGEE. The CDR3, as DNA: TGTGCCACATCTACCTTGGGCTATGGCTACACCTTC. Encoded protein: CATSTLGYGYTF. The complete variable domain, with remaining parts taken from reference TRBV5-8 and TRBJ1-2, reads EAGVTQSPTHLIKTRGQQATLRCSPISGHTSVYWYQQALGLGLQFLLWYDEGEERNRGNFPPRFSGRQFPNYSSELNVNALELEDSALYLCATSTLGYGYTFGSGTRLTVV.

The chain has TRBV6-1 and TRBJ1-5, with a weak D call TRBD1 (5 bases). This CDR3 has 15 residues. V was pared by 4 bases and J by 7 bases, with 17 bases between. Germline lookup yields CDR1 MNHNS and CDR2 SASEGT. CDR3 coding DNA: TGTGCCAGCAGTGCCGCCGGGACGGAGGAACAGCCCCAGCATTTT. Translating it yields CASSAAGTEEQPQHF.

The chain couples TRBV7-9 to TRBJ1-1; D is unresolved. Germline CDR1 SEHNR, CDR2 FQNEAQ (reference sequence). The CDR3 totals 14 residues. V was cut by 1 base and J by 0 bases, with 6 bases left in between. As DNA, the CDR3 is TGTGCCAGCAGCTTAGGGCAGGTGAACACTGAAGCTTTCTTT. Translation: CASSLGQVNTEAFF.

The J gene is TRBJ2-1, the V gene TRBV5-1; 9 bases align to TRBD1. Germline V gene sequence: CDR1 SGHRS, CDR2 YFSETQ. The CDR3 runs 16 residues. V lost 0 bases to trimming and J lost 3 bases; unmatched junction nucleotides: 4. In DNA, the CDR3 is TGCGCCAGCAGCTTGGGGGACAGGGCGGACTACAATGAGCAGTTCTTC. Translated, it gives CASSLGDRADYNEQFF.

This clone was seen more than once but under ten times. This sequence joins TRBV5-1 and TRBJ1-4, with TRBD1 matching over 8 bases. There are 16 residues in the CDR3. Germline V gives CDR1 SGHRS, CDR2 YFSETQ. Germline trimming cut 0 bases from V and 4 bases from J; bases unmatched to any gene: 5. CDR3 amino acids: CASSLGPGQGNEKLFF. CDR3 DNA: TGCGCCAGCAGCTTGGGGCCCGGACAGGGTAATGAAAAACTGTTTTTT.

The chain joins TRBV5-5 to TRBJ2-3; maybe TRBD2 (5 bases). The CDR3 runs 15 residues. Germline V gene data show CDR1 as SGHKS and CDR2 as YYEKEE (reference sequence). V lost 5 bases and J lost 3, with 16 bases in between. CDR3 protein: CASRAALVATDTQYF. CDR3 nucleotides: TGTGCCAGCAGGGCTGCACTAGTAGCGACAGATACGCAGTATTTT. Supplemented by reference TRBV5-5 and TRBJ2-3, the full variable domain reads DAGVTQSPTHLIKTRGQQVTLRCSPISGHKSVSWYQQVLGQGPQFIFQYYEKEERGRGNFPDRFSARQFPNYSSELNVNALLLGDSALYLCASRAALVATDTQYFGPGTRLTVL.

J is TRBJ1-6 and V is TRBV25-1; TRBD1 agrees at 10 bases. In germline, CDR1 is MGHDK, CDR2 SYGVNS. The J segment lost 9 bases and the V segment lost 6 bases, leaving 5 bases of the junction unmatched. The CDR3 extends over 14 amino acids. The CDR3 reads CASRGTGESSPLHF. The DNA of the CDR3 is TGTGCCAGCAGGGGGACAGGGGAATCTTCACCCCTCCACTTT. Based on the CDR3 plus reference TRBV25-1 and TRBJ1-6, the full variable domain is EADIYQTPRYLVIGTGKKITLECSQTMGHDKMYWYQQDPGMELHLIHYSYGVNSTEKGDLSSESTVSRIRTEHFPLTLESARPSHTSQYLCASRGTGESSPLHFGNGTRLTVT.

CDR3 sequence: CASSPGPLLNNSPLHF. CDR3 bases: TGTGCCAGCAGCCCGGGGCCTCTTTTGAATAATTCACCCCTCCACTTT. The rearrangement links TRBV5-6 to TRBJ1-6; D may be TRBD1 (5 bases). The V gene lost 4 bases and the J gene lost 5 bases, with 16 bases spanning the gap. CDR3 length equals 16 residues. In germline, CDR1 is SGHDT, CDR2 YYEEEE.

The V and J genes are TRBV10-2 and TRBJ2-2; 9 bases line up with TRBD2. This CDR3 region has 16 residues. From germline, CDR1 is WSHSY and CDR2 SAAADI. V was pared by 3 bases and J by 5 bases, with 7 bases of the junction left unmatched. CDR3 nucleotide sequence: TGCGCCAGCAGTGAACGCGGGGGGGCCGAAACCGGGGAGCTGTTTTTT. Protein sequence: CASSERGGAETGELFF.

There are a few counts of this clone. V gene TRBV10-1 combines with J gene TRBJ1-1; 9 positions match TRBD1. CDR3 size: 14 residues. The ends lost 6 bases at V and 0 bases at J; junction bases unmatched: 2. Germline V gives CDR1 WNHNN, CDR2 SYGVQD (reference sequence). The CDR3 reads CASSGQGMNTEAFF. CDR3 bases: TGCGCCAGCAGCGGACAGGGGATGAACACTGAAGCTTTCTTT.

This rearrangement joins TRBV21-1 to TRBJ2-3. TRBV21-1 is shown as a pseudogene. The CDR3 is made up of 14 amino acids. CDR3 DNA sequence: TGTGCCAGCAAGACAAGGAGCCGCACAGATACGCAGTATTTT. It specifies CASKTRSRTDTQYF.

The rearrangement uses TRBV28 and TRBJ2-2, with a possible D match to TRBD1 (6 bases). Per the germline V gene, CDR1 is MDHEN and CDR2 is SYDVKM. V lost 6 bases and J 5 bases, leaving 13 bases between the germline ends. The CDR3 is 14 residues long. The CDR3 DNA sequence: TGTGCCAGCAGGGGGACAATCTTAACCGGGGAGCTGTTTTTT. It encodes CASRGTILTGELFF.

The chain employs TRBV29-1 and TRBJ1-2; D unresolved. In germline, CDR1 is SQVTM, CDR2 ANQGSEA. This CDR3 is 12 amino acids long. V shed 4 bases and J shed 4 bases, with 10 bases lying between them. CDR3 amino acids: CSVGEPPYGYTF. The DNA of the CDR3 is TGCAGCGTTGGCGAACCCCCCTATGGCTACACCTTC.

The chain uses TRBV6-6 and TRBJ1-5; no clear D gene. Germline lookup yields CDR1 MNHNY and CDR2 SVGAGI (reference sequence). The V and J ends lost 8 bases and 5 bases respectively, with 16 bases between them. There are 14 residues in the CDR3. The CDR3 region is CASWEGYGDQPQHF. The CDR3 DNA reads TGTGCCAGCTGGGAAGGGTACGGGGATCAGCCCCAGCATTTT.

This clone appeared once. The CDR3 DNA reads TGTGCCAGCAGTAGAGAAGAAGGGAGTTTAGGACAGCCCCAGCATTTT. Encoded protein: CASSREEGSLGQPQHF. The chain uses TRBV2 and TRBJ1-5; D is unclear. The CDR3 is 16 residues long. The V and J ends lost 5 bases and 7 bases respectively, with 21 bases between them. The germline V gene encodes CDR1 SNHLY and CDR2 FYNNEI. Full variable domain (outside the CDR3, taken from reference TRBV2 and TRBJ1-5): EPEVTQTPSHQVTQMGQEVILRCVPISNHLYFYWYRQILGQKVEFLVSFYNNEISEKSEIFDDQFSVERPDGSNFTLKIRSTKLEDSAMYFCASSREEGSLGQPQHFGDGTRLSIL.

The chain links TRBV7-9 to TRBJ2-3; D is undetermined. This CDR3 region has 14 residues. The V gene's germline CDR1 is SEHNR and CDR2 FQNEAQ (reference sequence). With 1 base removed from V and 2 bases from J, the gap between germline ends came to 7 bases. CDR3 coding DNA: TGTGCCAGCAGCTTAGATACCGCCACAGATACGCAGTATTTT. It translates to CASSLDTATDTQYF.

The rearrangement links TRBV7-2 to TRBJ1-1; D gene unclear. Germline CDR1 SGHTA, CDR2 FQGNSA. V lost 5 bases to trimming and J lost 1 base, with 11 bases between them. CDR3 size: 14 residues. The DNA for the CDR3 is TGTGCCAGCAGCCTATCGATGGGGAACACTGAAGCTTTCTTT. It encodes CASSLSMGNTEAFF.

There are a few counts of this clone. The V and J genes are TRBV10-3 and TRBJ2-5; 7 bases are a match to TRBD2. The CDR3 extends over 12 amino acids. With V trimmed by 3 bases and J by 8 bases, 3 bases remained unmatched. Germline CDR1 reads ENHRY; CDR2 reads SYGVKD. CDR3 nucleotide sequence: TGTGCCATCAGTGACGTGACTAGCACCCAGTACTTC. Its translation is CAISDVTSTQYF.

V gene TRBV7-2 combines with J gene TRBJ2-2; TRBD2 is a possible D gene (7 bases). V was trimmed by 1 base and J by 6 bases, leaving 18 bases between them. The CDR3 spans 17 residues. Looked up from germline, CDR1 is SGHTA and CDR2 is FQGNSA. In nucleotides, the CDR3 is TGTGCCAGCAGCTTAGGGGCCCGGGGGAGGGGGGCCGGGGAGCTGTTTTTT. Amino acids: CASSLGARGRGAGELFF. Together with reference TRBV7-2 and TRBJ2-2, the CDR3 gives the full variable domain: GAGVSQSPSNKVTEKGKDVELRCDPISGHTALYWYRQSLGQGLEFLIYFQGNSAPDKSGLPSDRFSAERTGGSVSTLTIQRTQQEDSAVYLCASSLGARGRGAGELFFGEGSRLTVL.

V and J are TRBV5-1 and TRBJ2-1, with D perhaps assigned TRBD1 or TRBD2 (5 bases each). The CDR3 has 13 residues. V lost 1 base and J 15 bases, leaving 17 bases between the germline ends. Germline V gene data show CDR1 as SGHRS and CDR2 as YFSETQ. The CDR3 region is CASSLLGVGFWFF. CDR3 coding DNA: TGCGCCAGCAGCTTGTTGGGGGTCGGCTTTTGGTTCTTC.

The chain uses TRBV7-9 and TRBJ2-7, with 9 bases aligning to TRBD1. This CDR3 spans 15 amino acids. Per the germline V gene, CDR1 is SEHNR and CDR2 is FQNEAQ (reference sequence). Trimming removed 4 bases from V and 2 bases from J; junction bases left unmatched: 6. DNA of the CDR3: TGTGCCAGCAGCTGGGACAGGGATTCCCCCTACGAGCAGTACTTC. This sequence encodes CASSWDRDSPYEQYF.

The gene calls are TRBV5-1 and TRBJ1-2; possible D gene TRBD1, 6 bases. Trimming pared 3 bases from V and 6 bases from J, leaving 9 bases between. Germline V gives CDR1 SGHRS, CDR2 YFSETQ. The CDR3 is 12 amino acids. CDR3 DNA sequence: TGCGCCAGCAGCTGGGACATAAATGGCTACACCTTC. It codes for CASSWDINGYTF.